Following are 32 T cell receptor beta chains from one sample sequenced in a study of blood T cell repertoires in COVID-19. The repertoire was sequenced with immunoSEQ multiplex PCR; TCRdb's copy has only in-frame clones and lacks some. Altogether about 150,000 clones are present, about 86% being singletons, with the ten largest covering approximately 30%. Input material: peripheral blood. The receptors here all came from a woman in her sixties with acute or convalescent COVID-19.

This rearrangement joins TRBV11-2 to TRBJ2-7, with 8 positions matching TRBD1. V lost 7 bases to trimming and J lost 1 base; unmatched junction nucleotides: 15. The CDR3 runs to 17 residues. Germline V lookup: CDR1 SGHAT, CDR2 FQNNGV. Here the CDR3 DNA reads TGTGCCAGCAAGACCTCGGACAGGGAACGTTTATCCTACGAGCAGTACTTC. Protein sequence: CASKTSDRERLSYEQYF.

The chain employs TRBV7-2 and TRBJ1-1; the match to TRBD1 covers 10 bases. Germline V gene data show CDR1 as SGHTA and CDR2 as FQGNSA. The J segment lost 2 bases and the V segment lost 4 bases, leaving 4 bases of the junction unmatched. This CDR3 is 15 amino acids long. This chain's CDR3 is CASSSTGGYNTEAFF. DNA of the CDR3: TGTGCCAGCAGCTCGACAGGGGGCTACAACACTGAAGCTTTCTTT.

The V call is TRBV10-3, the J call TRBJ1-1, with 7 nucleotides matching TRBD1. The J segment lost 5 bases and the V segment lost 10 bases, leaving 10 bases of the junction unmatched. The CDR3 covers 13 residues. The germline V gene has CDR1 ENHRY and CDR2 SYGVKD. The CDR3 region has the DNA TGTGCCACTCAAGGGGGCCAGGGGACTGAAGCTTTCTTT. Its protein product is CATQGGQGTEAFF.

This rearrangement joins TRBV10-2 to TRBJ1-2; weak D call: TRBD1 (6 bases). With 6 bases removed from V and 7 bases from J, the gap between germline ends came to 21 bases. Germline values: CDR1 WSHSY, CDR2 SAAADI. This CDR3 spans 15 amino acids. CDR3 protein: CASRPPGQGRGGYTF. As DNA, the CDR3 is TGCGCCAGCAGGCCGCCGGGACAAGGGAGGGGTGGCTACACCTTC.

As DNA, the CDR3 is TGCGCCAGCAGCCCCGAGCCTCTCAGGGGTGATAATGAAAAACTGTTTTTT. As protein: CASSPEPLRGDNEKLFF. The chain has TRBV4-1 and TRBJ1-4; possible D gene TRBD1, 6 bases. The CDR3 is made up of 17 amino acids. Trimming took 4 bases from V and 4 from J, leaving 19 bases between them. Germline CDR1 reads MGHRA; CDR2 reads YSYEKL.

The rearrangement joins TRBV19 to TRBJ1-3; tentatively, D is TRBD1 (6 bases). Per germline, CDR1 LNHDA and CDR2 SQIVND (reference sequence). V was trimmed by 4 bases and J by 2 bases, leaving 15 bases between them. CDR3 length: 16 residues. CDR3 bases: TGTGCCAGTAGTACCGGACAGCACTGGGCTGGAAACACCATATATTTT. Its translation is CASSTGQHWAGNTIYF.

The V gene is TRBV4-1, the J gene TRBJ1-2; D might be TRBD1 (6 bases). This CDR3 spans 15 amino acids. The germline gives CDR1 MGHRA, CDR2 YSYEKL. Trimming pared 0 bases from V and 4 bases from J, leaving 12 bases between. The CDR3 spells CASSQEGGLGYGYTF. The CDR3 region has the DNA TGCGCCAGCAGCCAAGAGGGGGGGCTCGGCTATGGCTACACCTTC.

The rearrangement uses TRBV30 and TRBJ1-2, with 7 bases matching TRBD1. CDR3 length: 13 amino acids. Trimming cost V 2 bases and J 3 bases; bases outside gene matches: 3. Germline assignment: CDR1 GTSNPN and CDR2 SVGIG (reference sequence). This CDR3 is CAWSPGQYYGYTF. The DNA of the CDR3 is TGTGCCTGGAGTCCGGGACAGTACTATGGCTACACCTTC. Complete variable domain (other parts from reference TRBV30 and TRBJ1-2): SQTIHQWPATLVQPVGSPLSLECTVEGTSNPNLYWYRQAAGRGLQLLFYSVGIGQISSEVPQNLSASRPQDRQFILSSKKLLLSDSGFYLCAWSPGQYYGYTFGSGTRLTVV.

This chain connects TRBV3-1 (or the pseudogene TRBV3-2) to TRBJ2-2; TRBD2 might be the D (5 bases). The germline gives CDR1 LGHDT, CDR2 YNNKEL (reference sequence). The CDR3 contains 15 residues. The V end was cut by 0 bases, the J end by 7 bases, with 12 bases between. The CDR3 loop reads CASSQDMSGGGELFF. The DNA for the CDR3 is TGTGCCAGCAGCCAAGATATGAGCGGCGGCGGGGAGCTGTTTTTT.

In its sample, this clone was seen once. J is TRBJ1-2 and V is TRBV5-1; 7 bases are a match to TRBD1. This CDR3 comprises 14 residues. Germline lookup yields CDR1 SGHRS and CDR2 YFSETQ. V was pared by 4 bases and J by 5 bases, with 8 bases of the junction left unmatched. The CDR3 nucleotides are TGCGCCAGCAGCGACCGGACAGGTCCTTATGGCTACACCTTC. Residues: CASSDRTGPYGYTF.

This clone was seen once. This sequence joins TRBV18 and TRBJ1-2; D remains ambiguous. Germline CDR1 is KGHSH and CDR2 is LQKENI. The CDR3 length is 17 residues. Trimming took 3 bases from V and 8 from J, leaving 25 bases between them. The CDR3 DNA sequence: TGTGCCAGCTCACCCGAGGAGCCCATTCGGGTCAGGAGGGGCTACACCTTC. Its protein product is CASSPEEPIRVRRGYTF.

This chain uses TRBV7-2 with TRBJ2-1; a possible D gene is TRBD2 (6 bases). V lost 7 bases and J lost 1, with 14 bases in between. This CDR3 has 15 residues. The V gene's germline CDR1 is SGHTA and CDR2 FQGNSA. The CDR3 DNA follows: TGTGCCAGCAATCCATACCTAGCGTCCTACAATGAGCAGTTCTTC. Amino acids: CASNPYLASYNEQFF. The entire variable domain, with the rest obtained from reference TRBV7-2 and TRBJ2-1, is as follows: GAGVSQSPSNKVTEKGKDVELRCDPISGHTALYWYRQSLGQGLEFLIYFQGNSAPDKSGLPSDRFSAERTGGSVSTLTIQRTQQEDSAVYLCASNPYLASYNEQFFGPGTRLTVL.

The chain joins TRBV5-4 to TRBJ2-2; TRBD1 is a possible D gene (6 bases). V was trimmed by 4 bases and J by 5 bases, leaving 9 bases between them. This CDR3 is built from 13 residues. Germline V gene sequence: CDR1 SGHNT, CDR2 YYREEE (reference sequence). The CDR3 sequence is CASSLDSTGELFF. Written as DNA, the CDR3 is TGTGCCAGCAGCCTGGACAGTACCGGGGAGCTGTTTTTT.

The chain uses TRBV29-1 and TRBJ2-7, with 7 bases fitting TRBD1. Germline-derived CDR1 and CDR2 are SQVTM and ANQGSEA. CDR3 length equals 13 residues. V was clipped by 6 bases and J by 2 bases; unmatched bases: 7. The CDR3 here is CSVTITGAYEQYF. CDR3 in DNA: TGCAGCGTGACGATAACAGGGGCCTACGAGCAGTACTTC.

The J gene is TRBJ1-6, the V gene TRBV4-2; TRBD1 matches at 9 bases. The CDR3 has 16 amino acids. J gave up 6 bases and V 1 base, and 4 bases lay outside the gene matches. The germline V gene encodes CDR1 LGHNA and CDR2 YNFKEQ. This CDR3 is CASSQAGTGTNSPLHF. DNA of the CDR3: TGTGCCAGCAGCCAAGCCGGGACAGGGACTAATTCACCCCTCCACTTT.

J is TRBJ1-2 and V is TRBV9, with 8 bases that match TRBD1. The V gene's germline CDR1 is SGDLS and CDR2 YYNGEE. The junction had 13 bases not matched to a gene; V was cut back by 4 bases and J by 5 bases. CDR3 length: 16 amino acids. The CDR3 nucleotides read TGTGCCAGCAGCTTCCAGGGGGCCACAGGGGAGTATGGCTACACCTTC. Protein: CASSFQGATGEYGYTF.

CDR3 amino acids: CASSPRDRRNSPLHF. DNA for the CDR3: TGTGCCAGCAGCCCCCGGGACAGGCGTAATTCACCCCTCCACTTT. The chain employs TRBV11-1 and TRBJ1-6; 8 bases are shared with TRBD1. This CDR3 comprises 15 residues. Germline V gene lookup returns CDR1 SGHAT and CDR2 FQDESV (reference sequence). The trim removed 5 bases at V and 6 bases at J, leaving 6 bases unmatched.

Turning to this clone: Relative to the germline gene, one junction end is altered; a read error may explain this. The chain couples TRBV18 to TRBJ2-7; 8 nucleotides align to TRBD1. The CDR3 extends over 16 amino acids. Looked up from germline, CDR1 is KGHSH and CDR2 is LQKENI. The chain's CDR3 is CASSPRTGSIPYEQYF. DNA of the CDR3: TGTGCCAGCTCCCCACGGACAGGGTCAATACCCTACGAGCAGTACTTC.

The rearrangement joins TRBV9 to TRBJ2-3; D ambiguous. Germline assignment: CDR1 SGDLS and CDR2 YYNGEE. CDR3 length equals 14 residues. Trimming took 0 bases from V and 2 from J, leaving 7 bases between them. CDR3 residues: CASSVAQATDTQYF. As DNA, the CDR3 is TGTGCCAGCAGCGTAGCTCAGGCCACAGATACGCAGTATTTT. The entire variable domain, with the rest obtained from reference TRBV9 and TRBJ2-3, is as follows: DSGVTQTPKHLITATGQRVTLRCSPRSGDLSVYWYQQSLDQGLQFLIQYYNGEERAKGNILERFSAQQFPDLHSELNLSSLELGDSALYFCASSVAQATDTQYFGPGTRLTVL.

For the CDR3, the DNA is TGTGCCAGTGCCGTGAAGGGGGACACTGAAGCTTTCTTT. It encodes CASAVKGDTEAFF. The rearrangement uses TRBV19 and TRBJ1-1, with D possibly TRBD1 on 6 matching bases. Germline V gene data show CDR1 as LNHDA and CDR2 as SQIVND (reference sequence). Between the trimmed V and J ends, which lost 8 bases and 3 bases, there was a span of 13 bases. The CDR3 contains 13 residues.

This chain connects TRBV10-2 to TRBJ1-5, with D unresolved. The CDR3 loop spans 14 amino acids. Germline lookup yields CDR1 WSHSY and CDR2 SAAADI. V lost 0 bases and J 4 bases, leaving 7 bases between the germline ends. The DNA for the CDR3 is TGCGCCAGCAGTGAGTCCCAGGAAAATCAGCCCCAGCATTTT. Translating it yields CASSESQENQPQHF.

This rearrangement joins TRBV6-2 or TRBV6-3 to TRBJ2-5, with D possibly matching TRBD2 (6 bases). Germline V lookup: CDR1 MNHEY, CDR2 SVGEGT. Trimming stripped 2 bases from V and 5 bases from J, with 6 bases between. The CDR3 runs to 12 residues. The CDR3 nucleotides are TGTGCCAGCAGTTACCGGGGGGAGACCCAGTACTTC. Encoded protein: CASSYRGETQYF.

The chain recombines TRBV15 with TRBJ1-2; 9 bases match TRBD1. The CDR3 consists of 15 residues. Trimming at V came to 3 bases and at J to 5 bases, leaving 7 bases not matched to a gene. Germline V gene lookup returns CDR1 LNHNV and CDR2 YYDKDF (reference sequence). This chain's CDR3 is CATSRDRGAFYGYTF. CDR3 sequence (DNA): TGTGCCACCAGCAGGGACAGGGGCGCCTTTTATGGCTACACCTTC.

The chain links TRBV10-2 to TRBJ1-6; no definite D call. V was clipped by 4 bases and J by 5 bases, with 9 bases between them. CDR1 and CDR2 (germline): WSHSY, SAAADI. The CDR3 covers 14 residues. CDR3 bases: TGCGCCAGCAGTGTAGTGGGCAATAATTCACCCCTCCACTTT. Encoded protein: CASSVVGNNSPLHF.

V and J are TRBV7-9 and TRBJ1-2; 7 positions agree with TRBD1. CDR3 length: 12 amino acids. J lost 7 bases, V lost 5 bases, and 4 bases had no gene match. CDR1 SEHNR and CDR2 FQNEAQ come from the germline V gene (reference sequence). CDR3 in amino acids: CASSLSGGGYTF. The CDR3 DNA is TGTGCCAGCAGCCTCTCAGGGGGTGGCTACACCTTC.

This clone turned up a few times. V usage is TRBV19 and J usage is TRBJ2-1, with D perhaps matching TRBD1 (6 bases). Trimming shortened V by 7 bases and J by 1 base, and 11 bases separated the two germline ends. From germline, CDR1 is LNHDA and CDR2 SQIVND (reference sequence). The CDR3 extends over 14 amino acids. The CDR3 protein is CASKDRSSYNEQFF. DNA of the CDR3: TGTGCCAGTAAAGACAGGAGTTCCTACAATGAGCAGTTCTTC.

This chain uses TRBV15 with TRBJ1-2; the D is unclear. Germline CDR1 and CDR2: LNHNV and YYDKDF (reference sequence). The V and J ends lost 0 bases and 1 base respectively, with 6 bases between them. This CDR3 is 14 amino acids long. This CDR3 reads CATSRDGVNYGYTF. CDR3 coding DNA: TGTGCCACCAGCAGAGATGGAGTTAACTATGGCTACACCTTC.

The gene calls are TRBV19 and TRBJ1-6, with unresolved D. Germline V CDR1 and CDR2: LNHDA, SQIVND (reference sequence). Trimming pared 6 bases from V and 10 bases from J, leaving 13 bases between. This CDR3 is built from 13 residues. CDR3 bases: TGTGCCAGTAGCCCGGACGGGATATCACCCCTCCACTTT. Protein: CASSPDGISPLHF.

The table lists this clone with a few counts. This chain connects TRBV7-2 to TRBJ2-7, with a possible D match to TRBD2 (7 bases). The germline V and J ends were trimmed by 2 bases and 2 bases, with 13 bases remaining between them. From germline, CDR1 is SGHTA and CDR2 FQGNSA. This CDR3 comprises 15 residues. CDR3 loop: CASSLQEGGTYEQYF. The CDR3 coding sequence is TGTGCCAGCAGCTTACAGGAGGGGGGGACCTACGAGCAGTACTTC.

The CDR3 DNA is TGTGCCAGCACTACAGGGGGCGCAGGTTCTGAAGCTTTCTTT. The encoded protein is CASTTGGAGSEAFF. This chain uses TRBV3-1 (or the pseudogene TRBV3-2) with TRBJ1-1, with 9 bases matching TRBD1. J was trimmed by 6 bases and V by 7 bases; bases with no gene match: 9. Looked up from germline, CDR1 is LGHDT and CDR2 is YNNKEL (reference sequence). The CDR3 has 14 residues.

The rearrangement links TRBV6-5 to TRBJ2-7; 7 nucleotides match TRBD2. This CDR3 is built from 14 residues. J was trimmed by 3 bases and V by 6 bases; bases with no gene match: 8. Germline V gives CDR1 MNHEY, CDR2 SVGAGI. The CDR3 nucleotides read TGTGCCAGCAGAACCGCGGGGGTAAGCTACGAGCAGTACTTC. This codes for CASRTAGVSYEQYF.

The chain links TRBV10-3 to TRBJ1-1, with 9 bases identical to TRBD1. With 6 bases clipped from V and 4 bases from J, the junction kept 9 bases outside the gene matches. Germline values: CDR1 ENHRY, CDR2 SYGVKD. This CDR3 contains 15 residues. CDR3 protein: CAISLTGGAGTEAFF. For the CDR3, the DNA is TGTGCCATCAGCCTTACAGGGGGCGCGGGCACTGAAGCTTTCTTT.